Listed here is a single T cell receptor (beta chain). Its antigen is not identified. It was with 60 Vbeta and 13 Jbeta primers that the PCR ran. Data came from immunoSEQ multiplex PCR; TCRdb stores just in-frame clones and leaves some out. The sample shows some 97,000 clones, about four fifths of them seen only once. CDR3 length: 15 residues. The germline V and J ends were trimmed by 5 bases and 0 bases, with 13 bases remaining between them. In germline, CDR1 is MNHNY, CDR2 SVGAGI (reference sequence). These data belong to a study of cytomegalovirus exposure and HLA in healthy donors. Study conclusions and caveats: Diagnosis of cytomegalovirus status made by the classifier reportedly showed high specificity and sensitivity. In a later analysis, HLA-associated TCR beta chains were more clonally expanded than equally common others. In an earlier analysis, in some 500 donors, most V segments appeared productive either ~87% or ~30% of the time.

Sequences were obtained from PBMCs. This sequence joins TRBV6-6 and TRBJ1-1, with D perhaps matching TRBD1 (5 bases). The source of this sequence is a female donor in good health and CMV-seropositive. In nucleotides, the CDR3 is TGTGCCAGCAGTCACCCCCAGGGCCTGAACACTGAAGCTTTCTTT. Protein product: CASSHPQGLNTEAFF.